The present T cell receptor beta chain was sequenced within a study of OX40 agonist ivuxolimab in advanced cancers. Blood draws occurred at baseline, cycle 4 day 1, and cycle 7 day 1. CDR1 is SQVTM and CDR2 is ANQGSEA in the germline V gene. Trimming left V 6 bases short and J 3 bases short, with 14 bases between. The CDR3 is 13 amino acids. The data were produced by immunoSEQ multiplex PCR, yet TCRdb's version contains in-frame clones alone and is incomplete. The table shows about 86,000 clones, with around 90% occurring only once. The sample was CD4+ or CD8+ T cells sorted from blood, taken in a trial of the OX40 agonist ivuxolimab. This TCR came from an adult with an advanced solid tumor such as melanoma, head and neck, liver or kidney cancer. The chain joins TRBV29-1 to TRBJ1-2, with D uncertain. CDR3 in amino acids: CSVPRPGDYGYTF. The DNA for the CDR3 is TGCAGCGTCCCAAGACCCGGTGACTATGGCTACACCTTC.